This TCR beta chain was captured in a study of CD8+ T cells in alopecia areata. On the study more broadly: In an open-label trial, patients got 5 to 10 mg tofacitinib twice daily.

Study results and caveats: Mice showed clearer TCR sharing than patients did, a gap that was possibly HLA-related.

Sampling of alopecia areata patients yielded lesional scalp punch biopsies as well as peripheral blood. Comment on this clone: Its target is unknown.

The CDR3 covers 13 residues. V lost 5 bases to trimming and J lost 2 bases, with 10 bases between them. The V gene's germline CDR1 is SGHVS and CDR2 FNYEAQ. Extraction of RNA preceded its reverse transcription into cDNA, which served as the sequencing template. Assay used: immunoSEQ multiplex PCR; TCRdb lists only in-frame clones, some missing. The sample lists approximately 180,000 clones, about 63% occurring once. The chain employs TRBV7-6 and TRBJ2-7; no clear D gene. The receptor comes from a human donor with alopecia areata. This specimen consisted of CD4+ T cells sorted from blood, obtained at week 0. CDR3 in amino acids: CASSIDETYEQYF. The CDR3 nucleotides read TGTGCCAGCAGCATAGACGAGACCTACGAGCAGTACTTC.